Listed below are T cell receptor beta chains from one sample, sequenced in a study of cytomegalovirus exposure and HLA in healthy donors. Sequencing used immunoSEQ multiplex PCR; TCRdb keeps in-frame clones, though not all of them. The table shows nearly 200,000 clones, with around 79% occurring only once. The sequenced sample was PBMCs. The receptor source for this set is a male donor in good health and CMV-seropositive. Each CDR3 is given with its conserved first and last residue. D genes are given only for firm matches. Only part of the rows carry a size: once, few, many, or a class if the clone is expanded.

D gene,V gene,clone size,J gene,CDR3 DNA,CDR3 protein
TRBD2,TRBV7-3,-,TRBJ2-5,TGTGCCAGCAGCTTAACCCCAGCGGGGACTCCCCAAGAGACCCAGTACTTC,CASSLTPAGTPQETQYF
TRBD2,TRBV7-2,-,TRBJ2-1,TGTGCCAGCAGCTTAGATCGGGGAGGGGTGCAGTTCTTC,CASSLDRGGVQFF
-,TRBV15,-,TRBJ2-5,TGTGCCACCAGCAGAGGGGACATGGGGGAGACCCAGTACTTC,CATSRGDMGETQYF
TRBD2,TRBV5-1,-,TRBJ2-2,TGCGCCAGCAGCTTGGTACCTAGCGGGGTCGCGAACACCGGGGAGCTGTTTTTT,CASSLVPSGVANTGELFF
-,TRBV21-1,few,TRBJ1-1,TGTGCCAGCAGCATTCCCCAGGGTGGAGACACTGAAGCTTTCTTT,CASSIPQGGDTEAFF
-,TRBV27,-,TRBJ2-6,TGTGCCAGCAGTTTACCTCCGGGAGCTGGGGCCAACGTCCTGACTTTC,CASSLPPGAGANVLTF
-,TRBV30,-,TRBJ2-1,TGTGCCTGGAGTCCCTCTCGACTAGACGATGAGCAGTTCTTC,CAWSPSRLDDEQFF
-,TRBV4-3,-,TRBJ1-5,TGCGCCAGCAGCCAAGTTCTAGCTAGCAATCAGCCCCAGCATTTT,CASSQVLASNQPQHF
TRBD1,TRBV7-2,-,TRBJ2-2,TGTGCCAGCAGCTTAGAGTCGAGGGGGCGCGGAACCGGGGAGCTGTTTTTT,CASSLESRGRGTGELFF
-,TRBV7-2,-,TRBJ2-7,TGTGCCAGCAGCTTAGCCGGGGACTACGAGCAGTACTTC,CASSLAGDYEQYF
-,TRBV25-1,-,TRBJ1-2,TGTGCCAGCAGTGAATCCCCGTATGGCTACACCTTC,CASSESPYGYTF
-,TRBV7-3,-,TRBJ2-2,TGTGCCAGCAGCCGATCGGGACTCCTAAACACCGGGGAGCTGTTTTTT,CASSRSGLLNTGELFF
-,TRBV9,-,TRBJ1-6,TGTGCCAGCAGCGTAGGAGACAGGCTTCGGTCACCCCTCCACTTT,CASSVGDRLRSPLHF
-,TRBV28,once,TRBJ2-2,TGTGCCAGCAGTCTCTTCGGGGAGCTGTTTTTT,CASSLFGELFF
TRBD2,TRBV10-3,-,TRBJ2-7,TGTGCCATCAGAGCGGGAGGGGGGCCAAGCTCCTACGAGCAGTACTTC,CAIRAGGGPSSYEQYF
TRBD2,TRBV27,-,TRBJ2-7,TGTGCCAGCAGTCCCGGGACTAGGGAAGTCTACGAGCAGTACTTC,CASSPGTREVYEQYF
-,TRBV9,-,TRBJ1-2,TGTGCCAGCAGCCTCACCCCTACAGGGTTCTATGGCTACACCTTC,CASSLTPTGFYGYTF
TRBD1,TRBV29-1,-,TRBJ1-2,TGCAGCGTTGAAGACCCCAGGGGGCTTGACTATGGCTACACCTTC,CSVEDPRGLDYGYTF
-,TRBV19,-,TRBJ2-4,TGTGCCAGTAGTACAGCAGACTCCAAAAACATTCAGTACTTC,CASSTADSKNIQYF
-,TRBV6-5,-,TRBJ2-7,TGTGCCAGCAGCCGGACAGCGGGGACTTACGAGCAGTACTTC,CASSRTAGTYEQYF
-,TRBV6-1,-,TRBJ2-5,TGTGCCAGCAGTGAAGTGGAAAGTAGCATCGAGACCCGGTACTTC,CASSEVESSIETRYF
TRBD1,TRBV7-2,-,TRBJ1-2,TGTGCCACCTCTAGGGGGCGTCAGGGCTACACCTTC,CATSRGRQGYTF
TRBD2,TRBV11-3,-,TRBJ2-1,TGTGCCAGCAGCTTTAGGGAGACTAGCGGGAAAGCTGAGCAGTTCTTC,CASSFRETSGKAEQFF
TRBD2,TRBV18,-,TRBJ2-3,TGTGCCAGCTCACCACCGTCTTACGGGGGGGAAACAGATACGCAGTATTTT,CASSPPSYGGETDTQYF
-,TRBV27,-,TRBJ1-4,TGTGCCAGCAGTTTCCAGGCCGGTGAAAAACTGTTTTTT,CASSFQAGEKLFF
-,TRBV15,-,TRBJ2-2,TGTGCCACCAGCAGAGCCCTGCTACCCGGGGAGCTGTTTTTT,CATSRALLPGELFF
-,TRBV18,few,TRBJ1-2,TGTGCCAGCTCACCACCGGAAACGGGATATGGCTACACCTTC,CASSPPETGYGYTF
-,TRBV25-1,-,TRBJ1-3,TGTGCCAGCAGAGAGGCCTCTGGAAACACCATATATTTT,CASREASGNTIYF
-,TRBV21-1,-,TRBJ2-2,TGTGCCAGCAGCAGACAAGACAGGGAGGACACCGGGGAGCTGTTTTTT,CASSRQDREDTGELFF
-,TRBV30,-,TRBJ2-2,TGTGCCCTCCTTAAGGGGGAGGGCCAGGCCGGGGAGCTGTTTTTT,CALLKGEGQAGELFF
-,TRBV6-6,-,TRBJ1-1,TGTGCCAGCAGTGCGCGAGGGACTGAAGCTTTCTTT,CASSARGTEAFF
-,TRBV5-1,-,TRBJ2-3,TGCGCCAGCAGCTTAGCGGAAAGCACAGATACGCAGTATTTT,CASSLAESTDTQYF